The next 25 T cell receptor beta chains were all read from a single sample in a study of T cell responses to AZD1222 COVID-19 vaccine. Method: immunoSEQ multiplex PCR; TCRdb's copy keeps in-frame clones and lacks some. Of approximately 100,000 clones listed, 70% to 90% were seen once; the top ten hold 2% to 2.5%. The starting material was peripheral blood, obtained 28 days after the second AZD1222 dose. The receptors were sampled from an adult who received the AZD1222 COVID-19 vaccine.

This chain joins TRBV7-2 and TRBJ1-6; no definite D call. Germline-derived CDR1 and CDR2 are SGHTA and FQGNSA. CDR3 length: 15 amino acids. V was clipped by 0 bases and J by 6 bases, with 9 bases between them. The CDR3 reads CASSLAATSNSPLHF. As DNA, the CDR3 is TGTGCCAGCAGCTTAGCCGCGACATCTAATTCACCCCTCCACTTT.

CDR3 region: CSASIGTGTGYTF. Here the CDR3 DNA reads TGCAGTGCTAGTATCGGGACAGGGACAGGCTACACCTTC. This chain joins TRBV20-1 and TRBJ1-2, with 9 positions matching TRBD1. V lost 3 bases, J lost 8 bases, and 7 bases stayed unmatched. Germline values: CDR1 DFQATT, CDR2 SNEGSKA (reference sequence). This CDR3 spans 13 amino acids.

Here the CDR3 reads CASSLGLAGGPIDTQYF. CDR3 nucleotide sequence: TGTGCCAGCAGCCTAGGACTAGCGGGAGGGCCAATAGATACGCAGTATTTT. V is TRBV5-6 and J is TRBJ2-3; 15 bases align to TRBD2. V was pared by 4 bases and J by 5 bases, with 8 bases of the junction left unmatched. Germline V lookup: CDR1 SGHDT, CDR2 YYEEEE. The CDR3 runs 17 residues.

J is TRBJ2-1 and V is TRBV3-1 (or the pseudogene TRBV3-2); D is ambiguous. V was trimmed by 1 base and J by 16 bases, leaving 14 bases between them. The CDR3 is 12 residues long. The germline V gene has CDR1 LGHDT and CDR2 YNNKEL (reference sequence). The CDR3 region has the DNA TGTGCCAGCAGCCAAGGACCTCGTCACGAATTCTTC. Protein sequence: CASSQGPRHEFF.

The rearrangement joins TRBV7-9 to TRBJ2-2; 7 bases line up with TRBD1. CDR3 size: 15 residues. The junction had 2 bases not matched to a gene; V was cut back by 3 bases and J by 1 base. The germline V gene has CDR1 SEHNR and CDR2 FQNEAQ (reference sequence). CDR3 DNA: TGTGCCAGCAGCTTCAGGGACAGGAACACCGGGGAGCTGTTTTTT. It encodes CASSFRDRNTGELFF. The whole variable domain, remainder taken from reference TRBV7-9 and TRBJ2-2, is DTGVSQNPRHKITKRGQNVTFRCDPISEHNRLYWYRQTLGQGPEFLTYFQNEAQLEKSRLLSDRFSAERPKGSFSTLEIQRTEQGDSAMYLCASSFRDRNTGELFFGEGSRLTVL.

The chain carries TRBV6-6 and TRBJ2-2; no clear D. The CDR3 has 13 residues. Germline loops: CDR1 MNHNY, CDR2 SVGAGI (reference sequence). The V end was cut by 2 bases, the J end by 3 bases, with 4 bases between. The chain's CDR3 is CASSYRHTGELFF. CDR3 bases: TGTGCCAGCAGTTACAGGCACACCGGGGAGCTGTTTTTT.

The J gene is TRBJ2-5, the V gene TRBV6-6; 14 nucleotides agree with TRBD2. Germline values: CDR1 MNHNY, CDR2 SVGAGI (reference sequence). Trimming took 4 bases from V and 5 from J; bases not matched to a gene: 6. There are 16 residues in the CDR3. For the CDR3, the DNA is TGTGCCAGCAGTTTTGGACTAGCGGGAGGTCTGGAGACCCAGTACTTC. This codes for CASSFGLAGGLETQYF.

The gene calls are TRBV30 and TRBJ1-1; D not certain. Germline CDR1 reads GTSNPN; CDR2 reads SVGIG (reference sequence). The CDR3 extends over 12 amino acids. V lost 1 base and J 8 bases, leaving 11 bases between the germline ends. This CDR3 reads CAWSERVGEAFF. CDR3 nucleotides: TGTGCCTGGAGTGAAAGAGTTGGAGAAGCTTTCTTT.

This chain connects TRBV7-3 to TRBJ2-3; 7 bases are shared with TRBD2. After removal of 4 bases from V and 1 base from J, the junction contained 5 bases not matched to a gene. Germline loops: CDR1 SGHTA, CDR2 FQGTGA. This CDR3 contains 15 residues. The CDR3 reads CASSSGTIGTDTQYF. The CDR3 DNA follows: TGTGCCAGCAGCTCCGGGACTATCGGCACAGATACGCAGTATTTT. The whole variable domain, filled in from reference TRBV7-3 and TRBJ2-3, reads GAGVSQTPSNKVTEKGKYVELRCDPISGHTALYWYRQSLGQGPEFLIYFQGTGAADDSGLPNDRFFAVRPEGSVSTLKIQRTERGDSAVYLCASSSGTIGTDTQYFGPGTRLTVL.

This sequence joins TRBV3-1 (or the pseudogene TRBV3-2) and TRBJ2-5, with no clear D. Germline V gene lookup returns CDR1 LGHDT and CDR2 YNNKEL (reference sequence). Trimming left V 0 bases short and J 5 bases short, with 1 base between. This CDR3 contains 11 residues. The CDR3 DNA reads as TGTGCCAGCAGCCAAGATGAGACCCAGTACTTC. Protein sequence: CASSQDETQYF.

The CDR3 DNA is TGCGCCAGCACCCCGGGACAGGGGAAAGCTTCACCCCTCCACTTT. Translation gives CASTPGQGKASPLHF. The chain uses TRBV5-1 and TRBJ1-6; the match to TRBD1 covers 10 bases. V shed 6 bases, J shed 9 bases, and the junction held 9 bases outside the gene matches. From germline, CDR1 is SGHRS and CDR2 YFSETQ. This CDR3 contains 15 residues.

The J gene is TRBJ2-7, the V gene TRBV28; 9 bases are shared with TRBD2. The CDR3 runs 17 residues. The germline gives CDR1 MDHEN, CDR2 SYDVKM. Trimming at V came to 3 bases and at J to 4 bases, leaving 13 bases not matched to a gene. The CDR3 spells CASSLNLRLAGNYEQYF. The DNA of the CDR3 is TGTGCCAGCAGTTTGAATCTCAGGCTAGCGGGAAATTACGAGCAGTACTTC.

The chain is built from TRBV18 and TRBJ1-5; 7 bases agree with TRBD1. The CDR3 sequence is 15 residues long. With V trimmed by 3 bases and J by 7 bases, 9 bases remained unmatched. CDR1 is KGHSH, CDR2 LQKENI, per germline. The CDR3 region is CASSPTTGLEQPQHF. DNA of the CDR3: TGTGCCAGCTCACCGACGACAGGGCTGGAACAGCCCCAGCATTTT. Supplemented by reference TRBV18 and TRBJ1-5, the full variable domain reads NAGVMQNPRHLVRRRGQEARLRCSPMKGHSHVYWYRQLPEEGLKFMVYLQKENIIDESGMPKERFSAEFPKEGPSILRIQQVVRGDSAAYFCASSPTTGLEQPQHFGDGTRLSIL.

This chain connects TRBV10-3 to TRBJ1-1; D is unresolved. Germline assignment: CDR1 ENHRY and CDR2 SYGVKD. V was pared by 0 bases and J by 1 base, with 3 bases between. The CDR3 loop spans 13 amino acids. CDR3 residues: CAISESENTEAFF. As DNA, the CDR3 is TGTGCCATCAGTGAGTCGGAGAACACTGAAGCTTTCTTT.

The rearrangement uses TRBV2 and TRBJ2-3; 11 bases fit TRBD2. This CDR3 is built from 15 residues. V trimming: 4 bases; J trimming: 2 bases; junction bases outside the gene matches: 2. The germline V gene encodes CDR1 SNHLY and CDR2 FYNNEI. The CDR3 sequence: CASSGSGRVTDTQYF. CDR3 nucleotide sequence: TGTGCCAGCAGTGGTAGCGGGAGGGTCACAGATACGCAGTATTTT.

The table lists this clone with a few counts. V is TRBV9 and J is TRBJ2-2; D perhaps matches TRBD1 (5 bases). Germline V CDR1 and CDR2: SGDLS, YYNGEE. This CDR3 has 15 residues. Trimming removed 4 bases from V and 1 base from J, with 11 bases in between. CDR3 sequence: CASSIRQGNTGELFF. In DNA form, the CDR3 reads TGTGCCAGCAGCATCCGTCAGGGGAACACCGGGGAGCTGTTTTTT.

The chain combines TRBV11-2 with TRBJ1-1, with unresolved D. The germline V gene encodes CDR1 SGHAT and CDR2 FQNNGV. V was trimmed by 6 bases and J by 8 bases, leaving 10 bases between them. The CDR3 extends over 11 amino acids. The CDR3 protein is CASRSPVEAFF. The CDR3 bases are TGTGCCAGCAGGAGTCCTGTCGAAGCTTTCTTT.

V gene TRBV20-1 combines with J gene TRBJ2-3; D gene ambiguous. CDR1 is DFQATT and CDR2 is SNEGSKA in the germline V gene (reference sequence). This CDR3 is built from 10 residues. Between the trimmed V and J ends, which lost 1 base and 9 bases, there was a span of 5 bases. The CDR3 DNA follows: TGCAGTGCTAGAGCGGAGACGCAGTATTTT. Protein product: CSARAETQYF.

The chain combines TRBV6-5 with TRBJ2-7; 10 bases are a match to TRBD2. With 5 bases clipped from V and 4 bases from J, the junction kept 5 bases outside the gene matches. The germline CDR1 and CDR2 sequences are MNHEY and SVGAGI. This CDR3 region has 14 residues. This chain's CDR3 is CASSRAGGPYEQYF. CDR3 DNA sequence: TGTGCCAGCAGTCGAGCGGGAGGGCCTTACGAGCAGTACTTC.

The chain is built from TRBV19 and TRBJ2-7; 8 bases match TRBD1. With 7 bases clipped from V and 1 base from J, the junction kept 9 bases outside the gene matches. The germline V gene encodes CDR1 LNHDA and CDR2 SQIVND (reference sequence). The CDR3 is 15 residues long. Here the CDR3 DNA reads TGTGCCAGTACCCGGACAGGGACGGGTTCCTACGAGCAGTACTTC. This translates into CASTRTGTGSYEQYF.

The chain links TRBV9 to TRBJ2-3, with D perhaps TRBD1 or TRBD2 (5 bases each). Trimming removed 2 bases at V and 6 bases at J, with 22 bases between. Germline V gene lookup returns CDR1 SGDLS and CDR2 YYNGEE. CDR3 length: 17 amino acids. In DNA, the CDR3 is TGTGCCAGCAGCGTGATAGCTTCCGGGGCAGCTTTGGATACGCAGTATTTT. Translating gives CASSVIASGAALDTQYF.

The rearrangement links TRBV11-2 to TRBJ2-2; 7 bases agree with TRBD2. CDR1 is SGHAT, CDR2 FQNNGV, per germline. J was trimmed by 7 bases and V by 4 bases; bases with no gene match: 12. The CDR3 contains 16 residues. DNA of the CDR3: TGTGCCAGCAGCTCGATTAGAGGGAGGGCCAACGGGGAGCTGTTTTTT. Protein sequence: CASSSIRGRANGELFF.

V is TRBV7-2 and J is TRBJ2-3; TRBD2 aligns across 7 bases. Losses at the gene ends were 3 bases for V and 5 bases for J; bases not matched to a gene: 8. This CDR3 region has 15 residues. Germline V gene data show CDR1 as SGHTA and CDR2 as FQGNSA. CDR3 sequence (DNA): TGTGCCAGCAGCTTTGGCGGGAGCTTTATAGATACGCAGTATTTT. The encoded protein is CASSFGGSFIDTQYF.

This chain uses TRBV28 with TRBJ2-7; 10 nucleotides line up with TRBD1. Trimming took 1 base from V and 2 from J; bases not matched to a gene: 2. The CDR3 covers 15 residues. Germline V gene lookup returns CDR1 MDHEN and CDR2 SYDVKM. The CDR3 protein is CASSLSGTGAYEQYF. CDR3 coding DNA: TGTGCCAGCAGTTTATCAGGGACAGGGGCCTACGAGCAGTACTTC.

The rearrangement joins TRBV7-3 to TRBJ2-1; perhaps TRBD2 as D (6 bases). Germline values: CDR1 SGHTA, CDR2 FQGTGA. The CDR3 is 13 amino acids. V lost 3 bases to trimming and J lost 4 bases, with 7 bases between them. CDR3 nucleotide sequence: TGTGCCAGCAGCTTTGGGACTTACAATGAGCAGTTCTTC. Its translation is CASSFGTYNEQFF.